A single sample is the source of the 9 T cell receptor beta chains below, sequenced in a study of blood T cell repertoires in COVID-19. Clones were read by immunoSEQ multiplex PCR, and TCRdb kept only the in-frame ones, dropping some. The top ten clones hold approximately 5.3% of a sample with roughly 300,000 clones, about 85% of them seen once. Sequenced material: PBMCs or T cells enriched from blood (not recorded which). The receptors were sampled from a woman aged 25 to 39 who had recovered from COVID-19.

The chain recombines TRBV27 with TRBJ2-5, with D perhaps matching TRBD2 (5 bases). V lost 2 bases and J lost 3, with 10 bases in between. CDR1 MNHEY and CDR2 SMNVEV come from the germline V gene (reference sequence). The CDR3 spans 14 residues. CDR3 coding DNA: TGTGCCAGCAGTTTAATCAGCGGAAAAGAGACCCAGTACTTC. Amino acids: CASSLISGKETQYF.

A word on this clone: With a much larger clone just one base away, this may be a read error. CDR3: CASSLVGGGTDTQYF. The CDR3 DNA follows: TGTGCCAGCAGCTTGGTCGGGGGGGGCACAGATACGCAGTATTTT. This rearrangement joins TRBV5-5 to TRBJ2-3; TRBD2 matches 8 bases. Germline assignment: CDR1 SGHKS and CDR2 YYEKEE (reference sequence). Trimming took 0 bases from V and 1 from J; bases not matched to a gene: 1. The CDR3 is made up of 15 amino acids.

This clone was observed a few times. The chain links TRBV30 to TRBJ1-3, with D unresolved. V was trimmed by 3 bases and J by 5 bases, leaving 5 bases between them. The CDR3 contains 11 residues. Per germline, CDR1 GTSNPN and CDR2 SVGIG (reference sequence). The CDR3 DNA reads as TGTGCCTGGAGAGAGCGAAACACCATATATTTT. It yields the protein CAWRERNTIYF.

The V call is TRBV18, the J call TRBJ1-1; maybe TRBD1 (5 bases). V was pared by 5 bases and J by 5 bases, with 12 bases between. This CDR3 region has 13 residues. Looked up from germline, CDR1 is KGHSH and CDR2 is LQKENI. The CDR3 here is CASSMGGGTEAFF. In nucleotides, the CDR3 is TGTGCCAGCTCAATGGGGGGGGGAACTGAAGCTTTCTTT.

The rearrangement joins TRBV7-3 to TRBJ1-1; D gene unclear. Germline-derived CDR1 and CDR2 are SGHTA and FQGTGA. The CDR3 is 16 residues long. V was pared by 2 bases and J by 1 base, with 14 bases between. In nucleotides, the CDR3 is TGTGCCAGCAGCTTACAACCCGGGGTCGGGAACACTGAAGCTTTCTTT. This gives the protein CASSLQPGVGNTEAFF.

A word on this clone: At the DNA level, this CDR3 is encoded by other sequences in the same sample as well. The rearrangement uses TRBV5-1 and TRBJ1-4; the match to TRBD1 covers 9 bases. The CDR3 spans 14 residues. Germline CDR1 reads SGHRS; CDR2 reads YFSETQ. The V gene end was trimmed by 5 bases and the J gene end by 8 bases; junction bases not matched to a gene: 7. CDR3 DNA: TGCGCCAGCAGTCCCGGGACAGGGAACGAAAAACTGTTTTTT. Translating it yields CASSPGTGNEKLFF. Based on the CDR3 plus reference TRBV5-1 and TRBJ1-4, the full variable domain is KAGVTQTPRYLIKTRGQQVTLSCSPISGHRSVSWYQQTPGQGLQFLFEYFSETQRNKGNFPGRFSGRQFSNSRSEMNVSTLELGDSALYLCASSPGTGNEKLFFGSGTQLSVL.

In DNA, the CDR3 is TGCGCCAGCAGCCAAGGCGTCTCCTACGAGCAGTACTTC. Its protein product is CASSQGVSYEQYF. The gene calls are TRBV4-1 and TRBJ2-7; D is unclear. The V end lost 1 base, the J end lost 0 bases, and 4 bases lay between the germline ends. Germline V CDR1 and CDR2: MGHRA, YSYEKL. The CDR3 length is 13 residues.

The CDR3 DNA reads TGTGCCAGCAGCTCCCGGTGGGGGGGGTTAACCTATGGCTACACCTTC. This codes for CASSSRWGGLTYGYTF. The chain has TRBV7-2 and TRBJ1-2; tentatively, D is TRBD1 (5 bases). The CDR3 has 16 amino acids. V lost 4 bases to trimming and J lost 4 bases, with 19 bases between them. Looked up from germline, CDR1 is SGHTA and CDR2 is FQGNSA.

V and J are TRBV19 and TRBJ1-4; tentative D call: TRBD1 (5 bases). V was trimmed by 5 bases and J by 0 bases, leaving 10 bases between them. Germline V gives CDR1 LNHDA, CDR2 SQIVND (reference sequence). The CDR3 is made up of 15 amino acids. In nucleotides, the CDR3 is TGTGCCAGTAGTTCCAGGGCTGCAACTAATGAAAAACTGTTTTTT. Its protein is CASSSRAATNEKLFF.